Below, 27 T cell receptor beta chains from the same sample are listed, as sequenced in a study of patients and donors after allogeneic stem cell transplantation. TCRdb reanalysed the RT-PCR reads using MiXCR and keeps one entry per CDR3 protein. The repertoire consists of about a million distinct CDR3 sequences, with roughly 18% occurring once and the leading ten covering about 6%. Material: blood, either unsorted or a sorted T cell fraction (not recorded which). The receptors were gathered from a human donor who was either an allogeneic HSCT recipient or a stem cell or donor lymphocyte infusion donor (not recorded which). It is not recorded whose cells these are; they may come from a transplant donor.

This clonotype came up a few times. The CDR3 DNA follows: TGTGCCAGCAGCTTGCATGGGACTAGCGGGAGGGCTCAGCCAGATACGCAGTATTTT. Its protein is CASSLHGTSGRAQPDTQYF. The chain uses TRBV5-4 and TRBJ2-3; TRBD2 agrees at 16 bases. Germline V gene lookup returns CDR1 SGHNT and CDR2 YYREEE (reference sequence). This CDR3 region has 19 residues. The V and J ends lost 1 base and 4 bases, in that order; junction bases with no gene match: 9.

This clonotype was observed a few times. The chain carries TRBV15 and TRBJ2-1, with TRBD1 as a possible D gene (5 bases). The CDR3 consists of 17 residues. Germline CDR1 is LNHNV and CDR2 is YYDKDF (reference sequence). Trimming removed 1 base at V and 0 bases at J, with 13 bases between. Here the CDR3 DNA reads TGTGCCACCAGCAGAGCTATACAGGTTGCCTCCTACAATGAGCAGTTCTTC. Translated, it gives CATSRAIQVASYNEQFF.

The genes are TRBV5-1 and TRBJ2-3; TRBD2 might be the D (5 bases). This CDR3 comprises 16 residues. The V and J ends lost 0 bases and 2 bases respectively, with 13 bases between them. Looked up from germline, CDR1 is SGHRS and CDR2 is YFSETQ. The CDR3 spells CASSLAVERNTDTQYF. CDR3 nucleotides: TGCGCCAGCAGCTTGGCCGTCGAGCGGAACACAGATACGCAGTATTTT. Full variable domain (remainder filled in from reference TRBV5-1 and TRBJ2-3): KAGVTQTPRYLIKTRGQQVTLSCSPISGHRSVSWYQQTPGQGLQFLFEYFSETQRNKGNFPGRFSGRQFSNSRSEMNVSTLELGDSALYLCASSLAVERNTDTQYFGPGTRLTVL.

This clonotype was counted only a few times. The chain employs TRBV12-3 or TRBV12-4 and TRBJ2-1, with 10 bases aligning to TRBD1. V lost 7 bases to trimming and J lost 7 bases; unmatched junction nucleotides: 10. CDR3 length equals 15 residues. The CDR3 DNA reads as TGTGCCAGCATGGTTGGGACAGGGGAAAGGAATGAGCAGTTCTTC. This encodes CASMVGTGERNEQFF.

This clonotype was found many times. The genes are TRBV12-3 or TRBV12-4 and TRBJ1-2; no clear D. This CDR3 contains 16 residues. Trimming took 2 bases from V and 6 from J, leaving 19 bases between them. CDR3 residues: CASSLRIRAVENGYTF. CDR3 coding DNA: TGTGCCAGCAGTTTAAGGATAAGGGCTGTGGAGAATGGCTACACCTTC.

This chain uses TRBV12-3 or TRBV12-4 with TRBJ2-1, with TRBD2 matching 9 bases. The CDR3 runs 15 residues. V trimming: 1 base; J trimming: 5 bases; junction bases outside the gene matches: 3. As DNA, the CDR3 is TGTGCCAGCAGTTTAGGCGGGAGGGCCGACAATGAGCAGTTCTTC. It translates to CASSLGGRADNEQFF.

The genes are TRBV5-6 and TRBJ2-3; no clear D. CDR3 length: 13 residues. Trimming took off 3 bases at V and 5 bases at J, with 10 bases between the two ends. Germline V gives CDR1 SGHDT, CDR2 YYEEEE. In nucleotides, the CDR3 is TGTGCCAGCAGCTACCCATCGGGAGATACGCAGTATTTT. Translated: CASSYPSGDTQYF.

The table lists this clonotype with a few counts. The chain has TRBV7-8 and TRBJ2-2, with 9 bases that match TRBD2. The CDR3 runs to 16 residues. Germline values: CDR1 SGHVS, CDR2 FQNEAQ. Losses at the gene ends were 2 bases for V and 5 bases for J; bases not matched to a gene: 6. CDR3 residues: CASSLHDSGRTGELFF. CDR3 DNA sequence: TGTGCCAGCAGCTTACATGATAGCGGGAGAACCGGGGAGCTGTTTTTT.

The J gene is TRBJ1-1, the V gene TRBV27, with 7 bases aligning to TRBD1. The CDR3 is made up of 17 amino acids. In germline, CDR1 is MNHEY, CDR2 SMNVEV (reference sequence). V lost 5 bases, J lost 0 bases, and 12 bases stayed unmatched. The CDR3 coding sequence is TGTGCCAGCAGTCCCAGGGGGGGGATCATCCTGAACACTGAAGCTTTCTTT. Protein: CASSPRGGIILNTEAFF.

This clonotype was detected a few times. V and J are TRBV4-3 and TRBJ2-5; TRBD2 agrees at 13 bases. There are 15 residues in the CDR3. After removal of 4 bases from V and 4 bases from J, the junction contained 3 bases not matched to a gene. Germline CDR1 and CDR2: LGHNA and YSLEER. CDR3 sequence: CASSLGTSGTETQYF. CDR3 bases: TGCGCCAGCAGCCTCGGGACTAGCGGGACAGAGACCCAGTACTTC.

This clonotype was seen a few times. This sequence joins TRBV6-1 and TRBJ2-7; 7 positions agree with TRBD2. The CDR3 extends over 14 amino acids. Germline V gene lookup returns CDR1 MNHNS and CDR2 SASEGT. The V and J ends lost 7 bases and 2 bases, in that order; junction bases with no gene match: 8. CDR3 loop: CASKRDSGPYEQYF. The CDR3, as DNA: TGTGCCAGCAAGCGTGATAGCGGGCCCTACGAGCAGTACTTC.

In this sample, this clonotype turned up a few times. One end of the junction fails to match germline, which may point to a read error. The V call is TRBV12-3 or TRBV12-4, the J call TRBJ1-2; the match to TRBD1 covers 9 bases. The CDR3 is 15 residues long. In nucleotides, the CDR3 is TGTGCCAGCAGCTTAGGACAGGGGTTGGGCTATGGCTACACCTTC. This encodes CASSLGQGLGYGYTF.

This clonotype has more than one count but fewer than ten. This chain links TRBV10-3 with TRBJ2-7; D call uncertain. CDR3 length equals 14 residues. Germline CDR1 and CDR2: ENHRY and SYGVKD. The germline V and J ends were trimmed by 0 bases and 4 bases, with 10 bases remaining between them. This CDR3 reads CAISESLNGYEQYF. The CDR3 nucleotides are TGTGCCATCAGTGAGTCTCTAAACGGTTACGAGCAGTACTTC.

The chain uses TRBV4-2 and TRBJ2-2; D perhaps matches TRBD2 (6 bases). Deletions cut 4 bases from V and 11 bases from J, with 17 bases between. CDR1 and CDR2 from the germline V gene are LGHNA and YNFKEQ. This CDR3 region has 14 residues. The CDR3 loop is CASSPVTREGELFF. The DNA for the CDR3 is TGTGCCAGCAGCCCCGTGACTAGGGAAGGAGAGCTGTTTTTT.

This clonotype was counted between two and nine times. This sequence joins TRBV11-2 and TRBJ1-5, with unresolved D. The V gene's germline CDR1 is SGHAT and CDR2 FQNNGV. Trimming removed 2 bases from V and 0 bases from J, with 17 bases in between. This CDR3 is 18 amino acids long. This chain's CDR3 is CASSLMGNGDYSNQPQHF. The DNA of the CDR3 is TGTGCCAGCAGCTTAATGGGGAACGGAGATTATAGCAATCAGCCCCAGCATTTT. The whole variable domain, remainder taken from reference TRBV11-2 and TRBJ1-5, is EAGVAQSPRYKIIEKRQSVAFWCNPISGHATLYWYQQILGQGPKLLIQFQNNGVVDDSQLPKDRFSAERLKGVDSTLKIQPAKLEDSAVYLCASSLMGNGDYSNQPQHFGDGTRLSIL.

The chain recombines TRBV5-1 with TRBJ2-5; 8 positions match TRBD2. Trimming at V came to 3 bases and at J to 5 bases, leaving 9 bases not matched to a gene. The CDR3 extends over 15 amino acids. The V gene's germline CDR1 is SGHRS and CDR2 YFSETQ. CDR3 sequence: CASSSSRGGGETQYF. In DNA form, the CDR3 reads TGCGCCAGCAGCTCATCCCGGGGGGGCGGCGAGACCCAGTACTTC.

This clonotype was seen repeatedly, ten times or more. The rearrangement joins TRBV5-1 to TRBJ1-5; D remains unclear. The CDR3 loop spans 15 amino acids. Germline CDR1 SGHRS, CDR2 YFSETQ. Trimming pared 0 bases from V and 6 bases from J, leaving 13 bases between. The CDR3 spells CASSLEGQAGQPQHF. The CDR3 DNA is TGCGCCAGCAGCTTGGAAGGGCAGGCAGGTCAGCCCCAGCATTTT.

The V and J genes are TRBV4-3 and TRBJ2-3, with D possibly being TRBD2 (5 bases). The CDR3 spans 15 residues. Germline V gene sequence: CDR1 LGHNA, CDR2 YSLEER. The V end lost 0 bases, the J end lost 6 bases, and 13 bases lay between the germline ends. CDR3 region: CASSQDEGGGDTQYF. The CDR3 DNA sequence: TGCGCCAGCAGCCAAGATGAAGGAGGTGGGGATACGCAGTATTTT.

About this clonotype itself: Mismatch with germline at one junction end may stem from a read error. The chain uses TRBV12-3 or TRBV12-4 and TRBJ2-7, with TRBD2 identical over 11 bases. The CDR3 consists of 14 residues. The CDR3 reads CASSIAGGPYEQYF. The DNA for the CDR3 is TGTGCCAGCAGTATAGCGGGGGGGCCGTACGAGCAGTACTTC.

The chain is built from TRBV12-3 or TRBV12-4 and TRBJ2-5; D not resolved. The CDR3 contains 15 residues. V lost 3 bases and J lost 1, with 12 bases in between. The CDR3 region has the DNA TGTGCCAGCAGTTTTATCGGTCGGACCCAAGAGACCCAGTACTTC. It is translated as CASSFIGRTQETQYF.

This chain uses TRBV12-3 or TRBV12-4 with TRBJ2-7, with 12 nucleotides matching TRBD2. The CDR3 runs 17 residues. V dropped 4 bases and J dropped 2; count of bases not matched to a gene: 9. The CDR3 spells CASSSSLAGGSPYEQYF. In DNA form, the CDR3 reads TGTGCCAGCAGTTCCTCCCTAGCGGGAGGGTCCCCCTACGAGCAGTACTTC.

This rearrangement joins TRBV20-1 to TRBJ1-1, with D possibly TRBD1 on 6 matching bases. Per the germline V gene, CDR1 is DFQATT and CDR2 is SNEGSKA (reference sequence). V lost 0 bases and J 5 bases, leaving 16 bases between the germline ends. The CDR3 is made up of 15 amino acids. The CDR3 region has the DNA TGCAGTGCTAGAGAGGCCGGGGGGGCAAGTACTGAAGCTTTCTTT. Translation: CSAREAGGASTEAFF.

At least ten counts were recorded for this clonotype. The genes are TRBV2 and TRBJ1-5, with 7 bases identical to TRBD1. Per germline, CDR1 SNHLY and CDR2 FYNNEI. The CDR3 has 14 residues. Germline trimming cut 5 bases from V and 4 bases from J; bases unmatched to any gene: 5. DNA for the CDR3: TGTGCCAGCAGTCGGGACAGTAGGAATCAGCCCCAGCATTTT. Its protein is CASSRDSRNQPQHF.

The chain combines TRBV19 with TRBJ1-4, with D uncertain. This CDR3 comprises 15 residues. Deletions cut 8 bases from V and 0 bases from J, with 13 bases between. Germline values: CDR1 LNHDA, CDR2 SQIVND (reference sequence). The CDR3 DNA is TGTGCCAGTCGACCCACGGGTGCAACTAATGAAAAACTGTTTTTT. It yields the protein CASRPTGATNEKLFF. Filled out from reference TRBV19 and TRBJ1-4, the complete variable domain reads DGGITQSPKYLFRKEGQNVTLSCEQNLNHDAMYWYRQDPGQGLRLIYYSQIVNDFQKGDIAEGYSVSREKKESFPLTVTSAQKNPTAFYLCASRPTGATNEKLFFGSGTQLSVL.

This clonotype has just a few counts. The chain combines TRBV7-2 with TRBJ1-1, with 7 bases that match TRBD1. The CDR3 contains 14 residues. CDR1 is SGHTA and CDR2 is FQGNSA in the germline V gene. V lost 4 bases, J lost 7 bases, and 9 bases stayed unmatched. The CDR3 is CASSWIRDSNEAFF. CDR3 in DNA: TGTGCCAGCAGCTGGATCCGGGACAGCAATGAAGCTTTCTTT.

This clonotype was seen more than once but under ten times. The chain couples TRBV3-1 to TRBJ2-1; D perhaps matches TRBD1 (5 bases). The V and J ends lost 5 bases and 5 bases respectively, with 16 bases between them. Germline CDR1 reads LGHDT; CDR2 reads YNNKEL (reference sequence). The CDR3 is made up of 15 amino acids. For the CDR3, the DNA is TGTGCCAGCAGCGTGAATCCAGGGCCAGACAATGAGCAGTTCTTC. Translating gives CASSVNPGPDNEQFF.

This clonotype was counted ten times or more. CDR3 sequence reads: CATSREVVNNEQFF. CDR3 sequence (DNA): TGTGCCACCAGCAGAGAGGTTGTCAACAATGAGCAGTTCTTC. This rearrangement joins TRBV15 to TRBJ2-1; D is unclear. Germline CDR1 reads LNHNV; CDR2 reads YYDKDF (reference sequence). The CDR3 loop spans 14 amino acids. V shed 0 bases and J shed 5 bases, with 8 bases lying between them. Looking up the rest from reference TRBV15 and TRBJ2-1 gives the full variable domain: DAMVIQNPRYQVTQFGKPVTLSCSQTLNHNVMYWYQQKSSQAPKLLFHYYDKDFNNEADTPDNFQSRRPNTSFCFLDIRSPGLGDTAMYLCATSREVVNNEQFFGPGTRLTVL.